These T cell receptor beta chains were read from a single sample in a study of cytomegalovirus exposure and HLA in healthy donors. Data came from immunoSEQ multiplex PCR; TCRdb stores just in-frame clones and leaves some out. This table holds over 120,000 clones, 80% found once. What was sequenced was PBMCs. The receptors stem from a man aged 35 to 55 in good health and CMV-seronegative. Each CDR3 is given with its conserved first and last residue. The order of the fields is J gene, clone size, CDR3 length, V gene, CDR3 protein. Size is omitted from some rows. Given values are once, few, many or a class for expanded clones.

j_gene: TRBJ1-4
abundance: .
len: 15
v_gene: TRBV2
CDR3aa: CASALTGATNEKLFF

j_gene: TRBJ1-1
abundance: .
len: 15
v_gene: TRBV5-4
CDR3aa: CASSIYRGMNTEAFF

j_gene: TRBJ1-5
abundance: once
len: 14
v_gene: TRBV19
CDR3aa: CATRGQGNDQPQHF

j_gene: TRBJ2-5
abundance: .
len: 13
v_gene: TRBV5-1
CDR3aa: CASSSGGRETQYF

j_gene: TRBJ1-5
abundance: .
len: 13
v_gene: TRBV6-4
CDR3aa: CASSESENQPQHF

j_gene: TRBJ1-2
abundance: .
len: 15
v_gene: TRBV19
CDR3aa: CASSISTQGPYGYTF

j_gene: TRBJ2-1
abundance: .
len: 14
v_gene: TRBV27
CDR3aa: CASSSGRDYNEQFF

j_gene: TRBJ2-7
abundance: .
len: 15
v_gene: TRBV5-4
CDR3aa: CASSLYMGATYEQYF

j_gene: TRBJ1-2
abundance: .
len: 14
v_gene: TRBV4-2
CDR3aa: CASSQENRGYGYTF

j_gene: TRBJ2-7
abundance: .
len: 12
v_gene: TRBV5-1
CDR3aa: CASSSDRDEQYF

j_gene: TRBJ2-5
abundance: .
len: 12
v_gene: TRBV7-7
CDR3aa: CASSNGGETQYF

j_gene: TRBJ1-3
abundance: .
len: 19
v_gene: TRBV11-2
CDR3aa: CASSFKIGDRGLTGNTIYF

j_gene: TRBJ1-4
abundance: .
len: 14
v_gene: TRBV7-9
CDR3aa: CASSLRGVNEKLFF

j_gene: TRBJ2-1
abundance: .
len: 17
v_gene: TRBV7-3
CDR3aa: CASSLKLGLAGSNEQFF